This T cell receptor (beta chain) was identified in a study of T cell responses to AZD1222 COVID-19 vaccine. Study overall: Second-dose recipients at about 4 or about 12 weeks were treated as one pooled group. Study-wide results and limits: Clonal diversity may have been underestimated in mostly white British donors. Across spike, vaccine-associated CD4 TCRs were found, dominant at 160-218 and 743-854.

As for this clone: Antigen: not known.

Clones were sequenced by immunoSEQ multiplex PCR, and TCRdb holds only the in-frame ones, with some missing. The table has fewer than 120,000 clones, approximately 90% seen once. V was trimmed by 3 bases and J by 5 bases, leaving 8 bases between them. The CDR3 is 12 amino acids. Germline V gene sequence: CDR1 MNHEY, CDR2 SMNVEV (reference sequence). This receptor was obtained from an adult in good health. Material: peripheral blood, obtained on day 0 of AZD1222 vaccination. The rearrangement uses TRBV27 and TRBJ2-7; D perhaps matches TRBD2 (6 bases). The DNA for the CDR3 is TGTGCCAGCAGTTTTACGGGGGACGAGCAGTACTTC. It codes for CASSFTGDEQYF.